One and the same sample provided the 20 T cell receptor beta chains below, sequenced in a study of neoadjuvant anti-PD-1 for oral cavity cancer. The data were produced by immunoSEQ multiplex PCR, yet TCRdb's version contains in-frame clones alone and is incomplete. The sample shows approximately 7,400 clones, over 45% of them seen only once. The sample consisted of tumor tissue, taken before nivolumab (anti-PD-1) treatment. Receptors were obtained from a person aged 40 to 85 with oral cavity squamous cell carcinoma.

The V call is TRBV11-2, the J call TRBJ1-1; maybe TRBD1 (5 bases). This CDR3 has 13 amino acids. Germline CDR1 SGHAT, CDR2 FQNNGV. V was clipped by 4 bases and J by 2 bases, with 8 bases between them. The CDR3 sequence is CASSSRENTEAFF. The CDR3 nucleotides are TGTGCCAGCAGCTCCAGGGAAAACACTGAAGCTTTCTTT.

The J gene is TRBJ2-2, the V gene TRBV9, with D unclear. V was cut by 0 bases and J by 7 bases, with 10 bases left in between. The CDR3 sequence is 14 residues long. Germline-derived CDR1 and CDR2 are SGDLS and YYNGEE. The CDR3 here is CASSVEGPYGELFF. For the CDR3, the DNA is TGTGCCAGCAGCGTAGAAGGGCCATACGGGGAGCTGTTTTTT. The full variable domain, in which reference TRBV9 and TRBJ2-2 provide the parts outside the CDR3, is DSGVTQTPKHLITATGQRVTLRCSPRSGDLSVYWYQQSLDQGLQFLIQYYNGEERAKGNILERFSAQQFPDLHSELNLSSLELGDSALYFCASSVEGPYGELFFGEGSRLTVL.

This clone was counted only a few times. The rearrangement uses TRBV6-6 and TRBJ2-7, with 8 bases lining up with TRBD2. Germline assignment: CDR1 MNHNY and CDR2 SVGAGI (reference sequence). CDR3 length: 14 amino acids. Unmatched junction bases numbered 8, after V lost 0 bases and J lost 10 bases. The CDR3, as DNA: TGTGCCAGCAGTTACTCGACGGGAGGGCCAAGACAGTACTTC. This sequence encodes CASSYSTGGPRQYF.

The chain recombines TRBV5-8 with TRBJ1-5; TRBD1 agrees at 8 bases. This CDR3 is 15 amino acids long. Germline V gene lookup returns CDR1 SGHTS and CDR2 YDEGEE. Losses at the gene ends were 4 bases for V and 4 bases for J; bases not matched to a gene: 7. CDR3 DNA: TGTGCCAGCAGCCTGGGACAGGCTAGTAATCAGCCCCAGCATTTT. Amino acid sequence: CASSLGQASNQPQHF. Full variable domain (remainder filled in from reference TRBV5-8 and TRBJ1-5): EAGVTQSPTHLIKTRGQQATLRCSPISGHTSVYWYQQALGLGLQFLLWYDEGEERNRGNFPPRFSGRQFPNYSSELNVNALELEDSALYLCASSLGQASNQPQHFGDGTRLSIL.

The table lists this clone with a few counts. The CDR3 sequence: CASSLDRASREQYF. CDR3 nucleotide sequence: TGTGCCAGCAGCCTTGACCGGGCCTCGAGAGAGCAGTACTTC. The chain uses TRBV7-3 and TRBJ2-7; no clear D gene. CDR1 and CDR2 from the germline V gene are SGHTA and FQGTGA. V lost 5 bases and J lost 7, with 18 bases in between. The CDR3 loop spans 14 amino acids.

This clone was found a few times. V is TRBV4-1 and J is TRBJ2-1; TRBD2 aligns across 12 bases. The CDR3 runs to 15 residues. Losses at the gene ends were 7 bases for V and 9 bases for J; bases not matched to a gene: 10. In germline, CDR1 is MGHRA, CDR2 YSYEKL. DNA of the CDR3: TGCGCCAGCAACAACGGACTAGCGGGAAGCCGTGAGCAGTTCTTC. Protein sequence: CASNNGLAGSREQFF.

There are a few counts of this clone. The CDR3 nucleotides are TGTGCCAGCAGGCATCGACGGAGCTTGAACACTGAAGCTTTCTTT. Translated: CASRHRRSLNTEAFF. The chain employs TRBV6-5 and TRBJ1-1, with D unresolved. Trimming took 6 bases from V and 0 from J, leaving 14 bases between them. The CDR3 covers 15 residues. Germline CDR1 reads MNHEY; CDR2 reads SVGAGI.

There are a few counts of this clone. V is TRBV7-9 and J is TRBJ2-1, with D tentatively TRBD1 (5 bases). The germline gives CDR1 SEHNR, CDR2 FQNEAQ (reference sequence). Trimming removed 5 bases from V and 12 bases from J, with 11 bases in between. The length of the CDR3 is 11 residues. CDR3 sequence: CASSALQGQFF. In nucleotides, the CDR3 is TGTGCCAGCAGCGCTTTGCAGGGGCAGTTCTTC.

This chain connects TRBV30 to TRBJ2-2, with D tentatively TRBD1 (7 bases). Germline V gene sequence: CDR1 GTSNPN, CDR2 SVGIG (reference sequence). V shed 8 bases and J shed 3 bases, with 16 bases lying between them. The CDR3 runs 14 residues. CDR3 DNA sequence: TGTGCCCACACGGAGGGGGCGGACACCGGGGAGCTGTTTTTT. It yields the protein CAHTEGADTGELFF.

The chain couples TRBV6-5 to TRBJ1-2; no definite D call. Trimming cost V 7 bases and J 0 bases, with 6 bases left between them. This CDR3 contains 12 residues. The germline V gene encodes CDR1 MNHEY and CDR2 SVGAGI. The CDR3 region is CASKGTNYGYTF. DNA for the CDR3: TGTGCCAGCAAGGGCACTAACTATGGCTACACCTTC.

The gene calls are TRBV19 and TRBJ2-7, with TRBD2 matching 14 bases. The trim removed 0 bases at V and 5 bases at J, leaving 6 bases unmatched. This CDR3 comprises 17 residues. Per the germline V gene, CDR1 is LNHDA and CDR2 is SQIVND (reference sequence). The CDR3 region has the DNA TGTGCCAGTAGTATAGACGGGACTAGCGGGAGTTTAGACGAGCAGTACTTC. Protein sequence: CASSIDGTSGSLDEQYF. The whole variable domain, remainder taken from reference TRBV19 and TRBJ2-7, is DGGITQSPKYLFRKEGQNVTLSCEQNLNHDAMYWYRQDPGQGLRLIYYSQIVNDFQKGDIAEGYSVSREKKESFPLTVTSAQKNPTAFYLCASSIDGTSGSLDEQYFGPGTRLTVT.

The V and J genes are TRBV29-1 and TRBJ2-3; the match to TRBD2 covers 8 bases. Trimming removed 7 bases from V and 4 bases from J; junction bases left unmatched: 10. CDR3 length: 14 amino acids. The germline gives CDR1 SQVTM, CDR2 ANQGSEA. The CDR3 bases are TGCAGCGCCCAACTAGCGGTATTCGCAGATACGCAGTATTTT. Residues: CSAQLAVFADTQYF.

As regards this clone: A read error may account for a junction end that differs from germline. The V and J genes are TRBV29-1 and TRBJ1-4, with a weak D call TRBD1 (6 bases). The CDR3 spans 9 residues. The germline CDR1 and CDR2 sequences are SQVTM and ANQGSEA. The CDR3 loop is CSVQGKTVF. CDR3 coding DNA: TGCAGCGTACAGGGAAAAACTGTTTTT.

The chain has TRBV28 and TRBJ2-1; 11 bases are shared with TRBD2. Germline V lookup: CDR1 MDHEN, CDR2 SYDVKM. This CDR3 comprises 17 residues. Germline trimming cut 4 bases from V and 1 base from J; bases unmatched to any gene: 6. CDR3 DNA: TGTGCCAGCAGTTCATGGACTAGCGGGTATTCCTACAATGAGCAGTTCTTC. Its translation is CASSSWTSGYSYNEQFF.

V is TRBV6-5 and J is TRBJ1-4; 7 bases are shared with TRBD1. CDR3 length: 15 residues. The trim removed 6 bases at V and 6 bases at J, leaving 10 bases unmatched. CDR1 and CDR2 from the germline V gene are MNHEY and SVGAGI. The CDR3 DNA sequence: TGTGCCAGCAGAAATCTCGACAGGGTTGATGAAAAACTGTTTTTT. Translating gives CASRNLDRVDEKLFF.

V and J are TRBV6-4 and TRBJ2-1; 7 bases fit TRBD2. The CDR3 length is 15 residues. Per the germline V gene, CDR1 is MRHNA and CDR2 is SNTAGT. Unmatched junction bases numbered 11, after V lost 4 bases and J lost 8 bases. DNA of the CDR3: TGTGCCAGCAGTGCGGGGCTAGCGGCTTTGGATGAGCAGTTCTTC. This codes for CASSAGLAALDEQFF.

The chain is built from TRBV19 and TRBJ2-1; 13 positions agree with TRBD2. The CDR3 is made up of 15 amino acids. V lost 6 bases to trimming and J lost 6 bases; unmatched junction nucleotides: 5. Germline values: CDR1 LNHDA, CDR2 SQIVND (reference sequence). CDR3 protein: CASRELAGGRNEQFF. The DNA for the CDR3 is TGTGCCAGTAGGGAACTAGCGGGAGGGCGCAATGAGCAGTTCTTC.

The genes are TRBV5-5 and TRBJ2-3; D gene unclear. The CDR3 length is 13 residues. V lost 6 bases and J lost 1, with 9 bases in between. Germline CDR1 SGHKS, CDR2 YYEKEE (reference sequence). The CDR3 spells CASTGGRTDTQYF. The CDR3 DNA sequence: TGTGCCAGCACTGGCGGCCGCACAGATACGCAGTATTTT.

CDR3 sequence reads: CASSQGPSGETQYF. The CDR3 coding sequence is TGCGCCAGCAGCCAAGGCCCCTCGGGGGAGACCCAGTACTTC. This chain connects TRBV4-1 to TRBJ2-5; D might be TRBD2 (5 bases). CDR1 and CDR2 from the germline V gene are MGHRA and YSYEKL. The CDR3 runs 14 residues. V gave up 1 base and J gave up 5 bases, with 11 bases separating them.

The sample holds a few counts of this clone. The CDR3 reads CASKEAPSYNEQFF. CDR3 DNA: TGTGCCAGCAAGGAGGCCCCCTCCTACAATGAGCAGTTCTTC. The chain joins TRBV2 to TRBJ2-1, with D possibly TRBD2 on 5 matching bases. In germline, CDR1 is SNHLY, CDR2 FYNNEI. The CDR3 extends over 14 amino acids. V gave up 7 bases and J gave up 0 bases, with 10 bases separating them.